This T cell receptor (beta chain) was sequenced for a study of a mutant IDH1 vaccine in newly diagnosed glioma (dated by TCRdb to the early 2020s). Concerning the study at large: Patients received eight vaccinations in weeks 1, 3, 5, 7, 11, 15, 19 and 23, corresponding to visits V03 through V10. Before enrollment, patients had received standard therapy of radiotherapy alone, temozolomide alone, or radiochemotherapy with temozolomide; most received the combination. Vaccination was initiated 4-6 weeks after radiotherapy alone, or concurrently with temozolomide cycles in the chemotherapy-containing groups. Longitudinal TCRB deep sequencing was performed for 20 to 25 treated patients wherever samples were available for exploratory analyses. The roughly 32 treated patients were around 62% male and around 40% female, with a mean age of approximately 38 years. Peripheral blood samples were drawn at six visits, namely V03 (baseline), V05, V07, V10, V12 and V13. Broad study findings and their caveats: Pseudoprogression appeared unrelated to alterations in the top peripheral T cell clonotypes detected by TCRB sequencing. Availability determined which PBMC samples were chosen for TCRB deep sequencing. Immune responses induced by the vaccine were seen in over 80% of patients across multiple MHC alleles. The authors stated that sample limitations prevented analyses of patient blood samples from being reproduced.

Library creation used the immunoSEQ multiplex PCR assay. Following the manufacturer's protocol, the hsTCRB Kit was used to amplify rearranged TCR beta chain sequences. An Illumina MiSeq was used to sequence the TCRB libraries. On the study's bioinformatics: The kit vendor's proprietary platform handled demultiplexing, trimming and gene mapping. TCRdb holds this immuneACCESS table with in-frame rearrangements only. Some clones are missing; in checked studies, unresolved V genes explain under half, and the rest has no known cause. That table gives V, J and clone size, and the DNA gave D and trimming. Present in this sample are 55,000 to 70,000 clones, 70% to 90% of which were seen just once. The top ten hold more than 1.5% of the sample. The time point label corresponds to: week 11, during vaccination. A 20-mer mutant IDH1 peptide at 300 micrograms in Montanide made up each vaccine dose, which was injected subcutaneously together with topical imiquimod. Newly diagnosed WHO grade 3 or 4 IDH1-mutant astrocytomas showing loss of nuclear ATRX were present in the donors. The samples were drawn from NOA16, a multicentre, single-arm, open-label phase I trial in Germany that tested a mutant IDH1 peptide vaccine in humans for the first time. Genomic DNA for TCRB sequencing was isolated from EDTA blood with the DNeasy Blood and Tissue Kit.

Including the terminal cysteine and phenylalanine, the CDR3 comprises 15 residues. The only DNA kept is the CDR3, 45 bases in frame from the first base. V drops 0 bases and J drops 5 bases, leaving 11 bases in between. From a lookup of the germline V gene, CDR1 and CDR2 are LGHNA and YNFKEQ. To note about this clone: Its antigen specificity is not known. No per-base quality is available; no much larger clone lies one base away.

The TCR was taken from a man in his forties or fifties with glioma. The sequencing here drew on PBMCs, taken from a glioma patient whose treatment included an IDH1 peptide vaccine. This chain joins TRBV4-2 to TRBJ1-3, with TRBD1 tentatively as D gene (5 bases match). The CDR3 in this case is CASSQDLQARNTIYF. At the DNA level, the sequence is TGTGCCAGCAGCCAAGATCTACAGGCAAGAAACACCATATATTTT.